This TCR beta chain derives from a study of cytomegalovirus exposure and HLA in healthy donors. The study's findings and limits: Within a later analysis, the majority of CMV-associated TCR beta chains appeared HLA-restricted. Cytomegalovirus-associated TCR beta chains were listed, numbering around 150. Being productive about 90% or about 30% of the time was typical of most TCR beta V segments in an earlier analysis. Highest at DRB1 and lowest at HLA-C, TCR association rates differed among HLA loci in a later analysis.

Worth noting for this clone: Antigen: not known.

Germline values: CDR1 MDHEN, CDR2 SYDVKM. Trimming cost V 7 bases and J 6 bases; bases outside gene matches: 6. CDR3 size: 14 residues. PCR primers comprised 60 Vbeta and 13 Jbeta primers. The method was immunoSEQ multiplex PCR; TCRdb's version includes in-frame clones alone and lacks a portion of them. The table includes some 180,000 clones, about nine tenths detected once. The TCR was taken from a boy younger than 10 in good health and CMV-seronegative. The sequencing input was PBMCs. V and J are TRBV28 and TRBJ1-5; 10 nucleotides match TRBD1. In nucleotides, the CDR3 is TGTGCCAGCACAGACAGGGGGCCGGGTCAGCCCCAGCATTTT. It yields the protein CASTDRGPGQPQHF.